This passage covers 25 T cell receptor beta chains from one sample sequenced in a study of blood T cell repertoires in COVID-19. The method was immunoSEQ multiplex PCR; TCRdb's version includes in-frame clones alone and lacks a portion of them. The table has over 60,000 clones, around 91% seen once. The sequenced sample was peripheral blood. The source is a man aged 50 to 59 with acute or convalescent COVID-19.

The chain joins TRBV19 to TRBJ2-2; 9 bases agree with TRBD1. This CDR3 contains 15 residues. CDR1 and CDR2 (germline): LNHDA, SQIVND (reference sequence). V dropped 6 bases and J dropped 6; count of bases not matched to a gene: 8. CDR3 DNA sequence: TGTGCCAGTAGCTTCACCGGGACAGGGTCCGGGGAGCTGTTTTTT. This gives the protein CASSFTGTGSGELFF.

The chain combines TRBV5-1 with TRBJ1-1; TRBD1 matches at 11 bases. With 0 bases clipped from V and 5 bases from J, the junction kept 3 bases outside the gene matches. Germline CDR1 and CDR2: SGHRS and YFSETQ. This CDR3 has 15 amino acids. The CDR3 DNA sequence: TGCGCCAGCAGCTTGGACGGACAGGGGGCAACTGAAGCTTTCTTT. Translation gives CASSLDGQGATEAFF.

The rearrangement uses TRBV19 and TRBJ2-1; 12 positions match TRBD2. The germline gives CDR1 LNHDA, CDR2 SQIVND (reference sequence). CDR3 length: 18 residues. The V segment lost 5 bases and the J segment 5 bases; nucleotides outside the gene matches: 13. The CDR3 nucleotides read TGTGCCAGTAGTCAGACTCTAGCGGGAGGGCCGTTCGACAATGAGCAGTTCTTC. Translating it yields CASSQTLAGGPFDNEQFF. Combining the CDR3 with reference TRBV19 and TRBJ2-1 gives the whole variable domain DGGITQSPKYLFRKEGQNVTLSCEQNLNHDAMYWYRQDPGQGLRLIYYSQIVNDFQKGDIAEGYSVSREKKESFPLTVTSAQKNPTAFYLCASSQTLAGGPFDNEQFFGPGTRLTVL.

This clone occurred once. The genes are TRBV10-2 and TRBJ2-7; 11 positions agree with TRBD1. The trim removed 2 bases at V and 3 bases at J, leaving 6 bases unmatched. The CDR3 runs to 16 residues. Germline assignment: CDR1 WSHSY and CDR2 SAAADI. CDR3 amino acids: CASSEAPGQGVYEQYF. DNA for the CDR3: TGCGCCAGCAGTGAGGCACCGGGACAGGGGGTCTACGAGCAGTACTTC.

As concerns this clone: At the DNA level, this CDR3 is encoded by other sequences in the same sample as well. The CDR3 nucleotides are TGCGCCAGCAGCTTGGTGGGACAGGGGAACACCGGGGAGCTGTTTTTT. It encodes CASSLVGQGNTGELFF. The genes are TRBV5-1 and TRBJ2-2; 9 positions agree with TRBD1. Germline V CDR1 and CDR2: SGHRS, YFSETQ. Germline trimming cut 0 bases from V and 1 base from J; bases unmatched to any gene: 1. The CDR3 loop spans 16 amino acids.

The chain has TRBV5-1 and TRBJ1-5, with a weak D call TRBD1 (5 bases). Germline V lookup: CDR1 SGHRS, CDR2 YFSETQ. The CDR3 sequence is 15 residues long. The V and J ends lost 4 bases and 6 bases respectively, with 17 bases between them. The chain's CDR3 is CASSPQGVLGQPQHF. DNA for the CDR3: TGCGCCAGCAGCCCCCAGGGCGTCTTAGGTCAGCCCCAGCATTTT. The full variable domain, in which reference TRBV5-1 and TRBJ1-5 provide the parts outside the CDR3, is KAGVTQTPRYLIKTRGQQVTLSCSPISGHRSVSWYQQTPGQGLQFLFEYFSETQRNKGNFPGRFSGRQFSNSRSEMNVSTLELGDSALYLCASSPQGVLGQPQHFGDGTRLSIL.

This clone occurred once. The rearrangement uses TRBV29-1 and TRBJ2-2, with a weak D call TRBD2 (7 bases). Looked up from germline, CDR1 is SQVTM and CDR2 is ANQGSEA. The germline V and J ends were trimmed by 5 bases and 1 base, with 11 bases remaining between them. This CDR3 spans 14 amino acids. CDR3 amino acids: CSVRGEGNTGELFF. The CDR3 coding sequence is TGCAGCGTTAGGGGGGAGGGGAACACCGGGGAGCTGTTTTTT.

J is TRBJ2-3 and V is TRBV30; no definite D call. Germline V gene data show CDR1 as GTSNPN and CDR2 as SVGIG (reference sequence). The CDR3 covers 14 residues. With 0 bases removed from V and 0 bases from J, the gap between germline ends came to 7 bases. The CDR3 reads CAWSVLRSTDTQYF. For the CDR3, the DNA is TGTGCCTGGAGTGTACTCCGGAGCACAGATACGCAGTATTTT.

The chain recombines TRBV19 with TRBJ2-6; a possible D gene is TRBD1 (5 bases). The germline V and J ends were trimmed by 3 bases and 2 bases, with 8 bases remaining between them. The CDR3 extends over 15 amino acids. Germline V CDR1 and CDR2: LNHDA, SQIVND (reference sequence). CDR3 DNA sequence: TGTGCCAGTAGTATCAGGGCCCCTGGGGCCAACGTCCTGACTTTC. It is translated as CASSIRAPGANVLTF. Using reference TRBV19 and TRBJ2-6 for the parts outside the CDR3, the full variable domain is DGGITQSPKYLFRKEGQNVTLSCEQNLNHDAMYWYRQDPGQGLRLIYYSQIVNDFQKGDIAEGYSVSREKKESFPLTVTSAQKNPTAFYLCASSIRAPGANVLTFGAGSRLTVL.

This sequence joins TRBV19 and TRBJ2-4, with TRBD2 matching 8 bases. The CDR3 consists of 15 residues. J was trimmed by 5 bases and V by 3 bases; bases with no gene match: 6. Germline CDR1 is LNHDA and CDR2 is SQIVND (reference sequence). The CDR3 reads CASSMGRGGQNIQYF. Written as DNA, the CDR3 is TGTGCCAGTAGTATGGGACGGGGGGGCCAAAACATTCAGTACTTC.

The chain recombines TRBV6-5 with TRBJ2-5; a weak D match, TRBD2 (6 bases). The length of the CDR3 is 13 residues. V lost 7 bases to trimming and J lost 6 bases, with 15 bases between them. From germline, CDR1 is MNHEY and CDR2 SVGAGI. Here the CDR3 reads CASMVTGEQTQYF. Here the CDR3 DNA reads TGTGCCAGCATGGTGACGGGGGAACAGACCCAGTACTTC.

CDR3 residues: CATSRANYGYTF. Here the CDR3 DNA reads TGTGCCACCAGTAGAGCTAACTATGGCTACACCTTC. V usage is TRBV24-1 and J usage is TRBJ1-2; no definite D call. This CDR3 spans 12 amino acids. The V end lost 6 bases, the J end lost 0 bases, and 4 bases lay between the germline ends. CDR1 is KGHDR, CDR2 SFDVKD, per germline.

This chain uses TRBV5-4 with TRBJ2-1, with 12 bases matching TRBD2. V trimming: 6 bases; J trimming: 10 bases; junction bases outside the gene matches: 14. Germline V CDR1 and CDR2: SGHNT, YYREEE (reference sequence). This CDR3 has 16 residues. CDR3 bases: TGTGCCAGCACCGCGGGGCGGCTAGCGGGAGGGAGAGAGCAGTTCTTC. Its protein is CASTAGRLAGGREQFF.

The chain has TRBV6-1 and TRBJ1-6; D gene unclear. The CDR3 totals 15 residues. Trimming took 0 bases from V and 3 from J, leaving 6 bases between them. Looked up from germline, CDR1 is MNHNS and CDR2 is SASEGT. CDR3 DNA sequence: TGTGCCAGCAGTGAAGCGCGGGGCTATAATTCACCCCTCCACTTT. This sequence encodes CASSEARGYNSPLHF.

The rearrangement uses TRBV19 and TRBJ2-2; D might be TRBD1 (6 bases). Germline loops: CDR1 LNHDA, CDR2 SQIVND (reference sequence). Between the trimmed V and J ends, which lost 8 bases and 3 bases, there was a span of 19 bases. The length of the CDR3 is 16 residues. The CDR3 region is CASGTRARTDTGELFF. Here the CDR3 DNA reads TGTGCCAGTGGGACACGTGCAAGGACGGACACCGGGGAGCTGTTTTTT.

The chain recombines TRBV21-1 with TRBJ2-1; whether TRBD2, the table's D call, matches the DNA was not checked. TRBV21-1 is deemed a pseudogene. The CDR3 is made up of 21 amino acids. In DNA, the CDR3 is TGTGCCAGCAGCAAAAGGGGACAGCGCACGCAACTAGCGGGTGTGGACAATGAGCAGTTCTTC. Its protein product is CASSKRGQRTQLAGVDNEQFF.

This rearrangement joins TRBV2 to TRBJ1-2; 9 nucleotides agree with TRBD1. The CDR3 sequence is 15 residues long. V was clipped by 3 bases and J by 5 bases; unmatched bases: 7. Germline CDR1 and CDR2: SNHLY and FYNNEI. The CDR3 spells CASSEDRGDWYGYTF. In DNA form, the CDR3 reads TGTGCCAGCAGTGAGGACAGGGGCGATTGGTATGGCTACACCTTC.

This CDR3 reads CASSLGQMTYEQYF. In nucleotides, the CDR3 is TGTGCCAGCAGTTTGGGACAGATGACCTACGAGCAGTACTTC. V usage is TRBV27 and J usage is TRBJ2-7, with 7 bases fitting TRBD1. V lost 3 bases to trimming and J lost 2 bases; unmatched junction nucleotides: 4. CDR3 length: 14 amino acids. Germline V gene lookup returns CDR1 MNHEY and CDR2 SMNVEV (reference sequence).

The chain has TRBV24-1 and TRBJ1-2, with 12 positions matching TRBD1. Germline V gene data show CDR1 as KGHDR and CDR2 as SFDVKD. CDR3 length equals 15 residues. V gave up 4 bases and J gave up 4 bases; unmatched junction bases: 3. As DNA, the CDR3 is TGTGCCACCAGTGACAGGGACAGGGGGCTCTATGGCTACACCTTC. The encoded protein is CATSDRDRGLYGYTF.

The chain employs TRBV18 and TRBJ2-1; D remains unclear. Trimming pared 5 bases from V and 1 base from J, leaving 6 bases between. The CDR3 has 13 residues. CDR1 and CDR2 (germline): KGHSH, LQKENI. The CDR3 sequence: CASSAGSYNEQFF. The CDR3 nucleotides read TGTGCCAGCTCAGCCGGTTCCTACAATGAGCAGTTCTTC.

The CDR3 region is CATSRAPNGYEQYF. In nucleotides, the CDR3 is TGTGCCACCAGCAGGGCCCCGAATGGCTACGAGCAGTACTTC. The chain uses TRBV15 and TRBJ2-7, with D uncertain. V was pared by 3 bases and J by 3 bases, with 12 bases between. The CDR3 length is 14 residues. Germline V lookup: CDR1 LNHNV, CDR2 YYDKDF (reference sequence).

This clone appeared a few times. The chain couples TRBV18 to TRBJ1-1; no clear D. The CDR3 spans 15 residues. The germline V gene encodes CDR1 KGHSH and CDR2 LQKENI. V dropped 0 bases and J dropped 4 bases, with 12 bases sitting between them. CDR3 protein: CASSPPAGTGTEAFF. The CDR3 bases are TGTGCCAGCTCACCACCGGCAGGAACCGGCACTGAAGCTTTCTTT.

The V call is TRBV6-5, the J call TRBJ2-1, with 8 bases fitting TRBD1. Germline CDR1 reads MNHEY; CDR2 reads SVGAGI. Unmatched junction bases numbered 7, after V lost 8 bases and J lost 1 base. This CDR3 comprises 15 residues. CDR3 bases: TGTGCCAGCTCCCCTGACAGGGGATCCTACAATGAGCAGTTCTTC. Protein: CASSPDRGSYNEQFF.

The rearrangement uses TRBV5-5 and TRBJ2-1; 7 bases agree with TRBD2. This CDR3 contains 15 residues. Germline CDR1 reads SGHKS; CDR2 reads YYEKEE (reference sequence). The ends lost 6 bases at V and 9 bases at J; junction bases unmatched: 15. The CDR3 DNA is TGTGCCAGCACTTTAGTGGGAGGGGAGGCGGGTGAGCAGTTCTTC. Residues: CASTLVGGEAGEQFF.

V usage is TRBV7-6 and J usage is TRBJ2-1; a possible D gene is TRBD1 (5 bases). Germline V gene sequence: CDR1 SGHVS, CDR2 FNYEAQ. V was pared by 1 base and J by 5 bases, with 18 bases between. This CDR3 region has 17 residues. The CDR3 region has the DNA TGTGCCAGCAGCTTAGACCCCTGGTCAGGGAAGAACAATGAGCAGTTCTTC. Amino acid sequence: CASSLDPWSGKNNEQFF.